This TCR beta chain is from a study of CD4 T cells in relation to SARS-CoV-2 and coronaviruses (dated by TCRdb to the early 2020s). For context, the study as a whole: In the ViraFEST assay, PBMCs were cultured with antigen for less than 12 days, after which TCR beta CDR3s were sequenced to identify clonal expansions specific to the antigen. The negative reference condition was either a culture with an HIV-1 Nef peptide pool or a culture with no peptide. Using patient-derived lymphoblastoid cell lines, the shared crossreactive spike epitopes were mapped to their HLA restriction. At the level of individual TCR clonotypes, the study measured memory CD4+ T cell crossreactivity between SARS-CoV-2 spike protein and common cold coronavirus spike proteins. The Adaptive Biotechnologies TCR-sequencing kit was used for samples from a few pre-COVID donors and for the naive versus memory experiments, whereas the other data were Illumina-based. A different, Illumina-based TCR-beta assay was used to sequence expansion assays from other donors in the study.

CD4+ T cells from unexposed donors were collected before the COVID-19 pandemic (2011-2018). After approximately eleven days of culture, CD4+ T cells were isolated with the EasySep CD4+ T cell isolation kit. As cell numbers permitted, CD4+ T cells from unexposed donors were tested for reactivity to SARS-CoV-2 S and N and to four common cold coronavirus spike pools. Around 1.9 million PBMCs per well were cultured in IMDM with around 4.8% human AB serum and approximately 10 IU/ml IL-2. Half of the culture medium was replaced with fresh IL-2-containing medium on days 3 and 7. Triplicate replicate wells were generally used for each peptide culture condition. Leukapheresis product for the unexposed donors was purchased commercially. Ficoll-Paque PLUS gradient centrifugation was used to isolate PBMCs from either whole blood or leukapheresis product. PBMCs were either used fresh in the expansion assay or cryopreserved at -140 degrees C. The QIAamp Micro DNA Kit was used to extract genomic DNA from the CD4+ T cells.

The library was obtained by the immunoSEQ multiplex PCR assay. The authors' analysis ran thus. Preprocessing removed nonproductive sequences and CDR3s not starting with C, not ending with F or W, or shorter than 7 amino acids. The MANAFEST web app was used to call antigen-specific clonotypes on the basis of expansion compared with the reference and with other culture wells. A clone was considered positive if the clone showed significant expansion compared with the reference culture in 2 of 3 replicate wells at an FDR below 0.05. For a clone to be considered positive, significant expansion relative to all other tandem wells and an odds ratio above 5 were also required. After three terminal residues were trimmed from each end, CDR3 homology was quantified as pairwise Levenshtein distance using the stringdist R package. Not all clones reach the TCRdb copy of this immuneACCESS table, which keeps in-frame sequences only. Checked studies attribute under half of the gap to unresolved V genes and leave the rest unexplained. From that table come the V and J calls and clone size; the DNA was used to work out D and trimming. In all, the sample holds 12,000 or so clones, and around four fifths of those were seen once. The ten largest account for around 13% of the sample.

This clone was recorded once. It lacks a known antigen. Base quality data are lacking; no much larger clone is found one base away. Beyond this particular receptor, the publication reports: Around two thirds of donors had memory CD4+ clonotypes that crossrecognized SARS-CoV-2 and at least one common cold coronavirus spike. Crossreactive clones showed significantly weaker SARS-CoV-2-driven expansion than monoreactive clones, consistent with antigenic imprinting. Small numbers of patients and of tested TCRs were a limitation of the study. Pre-pandemic and post-infection samples were not both contributed by any donor, so tracing of the source of pre-existing responses was limited. Since the crossreactivity analysis centred on spike protein, crossreactivity against other viral proteins was not assessed.

The CDR3, cysteine through phenylalanine, is 17 amino acids long. The CDR3 DNA has 51 bases and is translated from base 1. Trimming at the junction amounts to 1 base on V and 3 bases on J, and the germline ends lie 18 bases apart. CDR1 and CDR2, per the germline V gene, are SGHVS and FQNEAQ. The rearrangement joined TRBV7-8 to TRBJ1-1; the D region possibly corresponds to TRBD1 (6 bases align). The clonotype originates from a human donor in good health. Sequenced: CD4+ T cells from PBMCs, cultured in vitro. In nucleotide form, the sequence is TGTGCCAGCAGCTTAGGGGGAGGGTCAGGGGTGTACACTGAAGCTTTCTTT. Its translation reads: CASSLGGGSGVYTEAFF.